Listed below are T cell receptor beta chains from one sample, sequenced in a study of identical twins. TCRdb independently ran MiXCR on the 5' RACE reads; one entry per CDR3 protein. This table holds 600,000 to 850,000 distinct CDR3 sequences, 18% found once. These data also featured in a second study, about T cells expressing NK-cell markers.

The specimen was PBMCs. These receptor sequences come from a woman between 18 and 29 years old in good health. Each CDR3 is given with its conserved first and last residue. A D gene is named only where the DNA matches it firmly. Not all rows give a size; the values are once, few, many and, for expanded clones, a class.

d_gene: TRBD1
abundance: NA
v_gene: TRBV20-1
j_gene: TRBJ2-2
CDR3nt: TGCAGTGCTAGGGATGCGACAGGGACCGGGGAGCTGTTTTTT
CDR3aa: CSARDATGTGELFF

d_gene: NA
abundance: NA
v_gene: TRBV21-1
j_gene: TRBJ2-1
CDR3nt: NA
CDR3aa: CASSQKVGQGASNEQFF

d_gene: NA
abundance: few
v_gene: TRBV15
j_gene: TRBJ2-3
CDR3nt: TGTGCCACCAGCAGGGGGCTAGCGAAGTCTGATACGCAGTATTTT
CDR3aa: CATSRGLAKSDTQYF

d_gene: TRBD1
abundance: NA
v_gene: TRBV7-2
j_gene: TRBJ2-2
CDR3nt: TGTGCCAGCAGCGTGACAGGGTATACCACCGGGGAGCTGTTTTTT
CDR3aa: CASSVTGYTTGELFF

d_gene: TRBD1
abundance: few
v_gene: TRBV10-3
j_gene: TRBJ2-7
CDR3nt: TGTGCCATCAGTGAGGTGGCAGGGGGCCCTGGCGAGCAGTACTTC
CDR3aa: CAISEVAGGPGEQYF

d_gene: NA
abundance: NA
v_gene: TRBV7-9
j_gene: TRBJ1-2
CDR3nt: TGTGCCAGCAGCTCCAGACAGGAGGTATACACCTTC
CDR3aa: CASSSRQEVYTF

d_gene: NA
abundance: few
v_gene: TRBV7-2
j_gene: TRBJ2-3
CDR3nt: TGTGCCAGCAGCTTAGTGATGGCTAGCACAGATACGCAGTATTTT
CDR3aa: CASSLVMASTDTQYF

d_gene: NA
abundance: few
v_gene: TRBV5-1
j_gene: TRBJ1-1
CDR3nt: TGCGCCAGCAGCCTCCCCAGTGGGGGGGGTTCTGAAGCTTTCTTT
CDR3aa: CASSLPSGGGSEAFF

d_gene: TRBD1
abundance: few
v_gene: TRBV25-1
j_gene: TRBJ2-5
CDR3nt: TGTGCCAGCAGTGAAGGACAGGACCCCACGACCCAGTACTTC
CDR3aa: CASSEGQDPTTQYF

d_gene: TRBD1
abundance: NA
v_gene: TRBV7-9
j_gene: TRBJ2-7
CDR3nt: TGTGCCAGCAGCACAAGAGACAGGGTTGGATCCTACGAGCAGTACTTC
CDR3aa: CASSTRDRVGSYEQYF

d_gene: NA
abundance: few
v_gene: TRBV12-3/TRBV12-4
j_gene: TRBJ2-1
CDR3nt: TGTGCCAGCAGCTACCTGTCAGACTCCTACAATGAGCAGTTCTTC
CDR3aa: CASSYLSDSYNEQFF

d_gene: TRBD1
abundance: few
v_gene: TRBV6-5
j_gene: TRBJ1-1
CDR3nt: TGTGCCAGCAGTTCCAACAGGGGCCTGAACACTGAAGCTTTCTTT
CDR3aa: CASSSNRGLNTEAFF

d_gene: TRBD1
abundance: NA
v_gene: TRBV6-2/TRBV6-3
j_gene: TRBJ1-5
CDR3nt: TGTGCCAGCAGTTACTGGGGGGACAGAGATCAGCCCCAGCATTTT
CDR3aa: CASSYWGDRDQPQHF

d_gene: NA
abundance: NA
v_gene: TRBV25-1
j_gene: TRBJ2-7
CDR3nt: TGTGCCAGCAGTGTGGTTGGACGGCAGTACTTC
CDR3aa: CASSVVGRQYF

d_gene: TRBD2
abundance: few
v_gene: TRBV20-1
j_gene: TRBJ2-7
CDR3nt: TGCAGTGCTCCACTAGCGGGAGGTTCCTACGAGCAGTACTTC
CDR3aa: CSAPLAGGSYEQYF

d_gene: TRBD2
abundance: NA
v_gene: TRBV3-1
j_gene: TRBJ2-2
CDR3nt: TGTGCCAGCAGCCAAGCCCGGACTAGCGGCACCGGGGAGCTGTTTTTT
CDR3aa: CASSQARTSGTGELFF

d_gene: TRBD2
abundance: NA
v_gene: TRBV29-1
j_gene: TRBJ2-1
CDR3nt: TGCAGCGCCATGGAACTAGCGGGGGGCCGACAGTTCTTC
CDR3aa: CSAMELAGGRQFF